This T cell receptor beta chain is from a study of cytomegalovirus exposure and HLA in healthy donors. Findings and caveats of the study: Indistinguishability led to the exclusion of some V segments, TRBV6-2 and TRBV6-3 included. In vitro assays verified that three CMV-associated chains recognized CMV antigens specifically. One variant, a missense change in DCLRE1C, was linked in a later analysis to TCR beta V- and J-gene trimming.

Comments on this clone: As yet, its antigen is unknown.

60 Vbeta and 13 Jbeta primers were used in PCR. Assay: immunoSEQ multiplex PCR; the TCRdb copy retains only in-frame clones and omits some. The data contain about 170,000 clones, 73% of them singletons. Per the germline V gene, CDR1 is SGHKS and CDR2 is YYEKEE (reference sequence). Trimming took 0 bases from V and 8 from J, leaving 11 bases between them. CDR3 length equals 13 residues. Sample: PBMCs. The chain recombines TRBV5-5 with TRBJ1-1, with D possibly matching TRBD1 (5 bases). This sequence was found in a young woman in good health and CMV-seropositive. The CDR3 DNA follows: TGTGCCAGCAGCTTGGACAATCGACAGGAAGCTTTCTTT. It encodes CASSLDNRQEAFF.